The 14 T cell receptor beta chains below were found in one sample sequenced in a study of Graves' ophthalmopathy and Graves' hyperthyroidism listed by TCRdb under 2018. Sequenced using an Illumina HiSeq 2000. For repertoire sequencing, the TCR beta CDR3 regions were amplified from RNA transcripts. The first round was an RT-PCR using HTBI primers with the Qiagen OneStep RT-PCR kit, and this first round was followed by a second-round multiplex PCR, then size selection and purification. TCRdb's own reprocessing of the public reads used fastp at Q25 and MiXCR and kept productive beta chains. Under each unique CDR3 protein, matching rows form one entry showing the most common genes and DNA. The sample table records hundreds of thousands of distinct CDR3 sequences; under 15% of these occur just once. The biggest ten clones account for 8% to 10% of the sample. The material sequenced was blood. The receptors were gathered from a woman in her 30s with Graves' ophthalmopathy. Donor details come from another sample of the same person, matched by shared clones.

This clonotype was seen at least ten times. This chain joins TRBV29-1 and TRBJ1-1; D not resolved. CDR1 is SQVTM and CDR2 is ANQGSEA in the germline V gene. Trimming removed 4 bases at V and 0 bases at J, with 9 bases between. The CDR3 is made up of 13 amino acids. DNA of the CDR3: TGCAGCGTTGCCCTTGGCTTGAACACTGAAGCTTTCTTT. The encoded protein is CSVALGLNTEAFF.

As to this clonotype: A much larger clone is a single base away; this may be a read error. This chain links TRBV6-1 with TRBJ1-2; D not resolved. CDR1 and CDR2 from the germline V gene are MNHNS and SASEGT. CDR3 length: 11 residues. Trimming took off 8 bases at V and 8 bases at J, with 12 bases between the two ends. CDR3 region: CASGKDWGYTF. CDR3 DNA: TGTGCCAGCGGAAAAGACTGGGGCTACACCTTC.

This clonotype was counted ten times or more. The chain has TRBV4-1 and TRBJ2-7; D is tentatively TRBD1 or TRBD2 (5 bases each). CDR1 is MGHRA and CDR2 is YSYEKL in the germline V gene. Trimming removed 4 bases from V and 0 bases from J, with 10 bases in between. This CDR3 has 14 residues. CDR3: CASSPGTTSYEQYF. The CDR3 DNA reads TGCGCCAGCAGCCCGGGGACGACCTCCTACGAGCAGTACTTC.

This clonotype has only a few counts. The chain links TRBV6-2 or TRBV6-3 to TRBJ2-7, with D hard to call. With 5 bases removed from V and 3 bases from J, the gap between germline ends came to 14 bases. There are 14 residues in the CDR3. Germline V CDR1 and CDR2: MNHEY, SVGEGT. CDR3 DNA: TGTGCCAGCAGTCATCTAGACCCCCTCTACGAGCAGTACTTC. Translating it yields CASSHLDPLYEQYF.

V usage is TRBV2 and J usage is TRBJ1-4, with 7 positions matching TRBD1. CDR1 and CDR2 from the germline V gene are SNHLY and FYNNEI. Trimming removed 6 bases from V and 3 bases from J; junction bases left unmatched: 10. This CDR3 is 16 amino acids long. The CDR3 DNA reads as TGTGCCAGCAGCCCTACCTCGACAGGGCCTAATGAAAAACTGTTTTTT. It codes for CASSPTSTGPNEKLFF.

This clonotype was seen many times. The rearrangement uses TRBV20-1 and TRBJ1-2; 9 bases agree with TRBD1. Germline trimming cut 6 bases from V and 5 bases from J; bases unmatched to any gene: 4. The CDR3 is 12 amino acids. Germline CDR1 and CDR2: DFQATT and SNEGSKA (reference sequence). This CDR3 is CSATTGGYGYTF. CDR3 bases: TGCAGTGCCACGACAGGGGGATATGGCTACACCTTC.

There are many counts of this clonotype. The V call is TRBV4-2, the J call TRBJ2-5; 7 bases are shared with TRBD1. This CDR3 spans 15 amino acids. Germline V gene sequence: CDR1 LGHNA, CDR2 YNFKEQ. Germline trimming cut 2 bases from V and 0 bases from J; bases unmatched to any gene: 3. CDR3 coding DNA: TGTGCCAGCAGCCAACACACAGGGGACCAAGAGACCCAGTACTTC. This gives the protein CASSQHTGDQETQYF.

This chain uses TRBV7-2 with TRBJ2-5; D call uncertain. V was trimmed by 3 bases and J by 5 bases, leaving 16 bases between them. CDR3 length: 15 amino acids. The germline gives CDR1 SGHTA, CDR2 FQGNSA. The CDR3 spells CASSFTNIMGETQYF. CDR3 bases: TGTGCCAGCAGCTTCACGAATATAATGGGGGAGACCCAGTACTTC.

This clonotype was detected many times. J is TRBJ1-1 and V is TRBV15; D might be TRBD1 (5 bases). V lost 0 bases and J 0 bases, leaving 11 bases between the germline ends. The CDR3 sequence is 16 residues long. CDR1 is LNHNV and CDR2 is YYDKDF in the germline V gene (reference sequence). As DNA, the CDR3 is TGTGCCACCAGCAGAGAAGTGAAGGGGATGAACACTGAAGCTTTCTTT. This gives the protein CATSREVKGMNTEAFF.

This clonotype came up many times. V is TRBV29-1 and J is TRBJ2-7; 11 positions match TRBD2. The CDR3 is 13 amino acids. Per the germline V gene, CDR1 is SQVTM and CDR2 is ANQGSEA. V dropped 4 bases and J dropped 4; count of bases not matched to a gene: 3. CDR3 DNA sequence: TGCAGCGTTGGGACTAGCGGGCTTTACGAGCAGTACTTC. This encodes CSVGTSGLYEQYF.

J is TRBJ2-5 and V is TRBV5-1; 7 nucleotides agree with TRBD1. V was clipped by 3 bases and J by 2 bases; unmatched bases: 7. CDR3 size: 15 residues. Germline CDR1 SGHRS, CDR2 YFSETQ. As DNA, the CDR3 is TGCGCCAGCAGCTCCCGGACAGGAATACAAGAGACCCAGTACTTC. Amino acids: CASSSRTGIQETQYF.

The rearrangement uses TRBV6-1 and TRBJ1-1; possible D gene TRBD1, 6 bases. Trimming removed 7 bases from V and 6 bases from J, with 18 bases in between. Looked up from germline, CDR1 is MNHNS and CDR2 is SASEGT. This CDR3 spans 14 amino acids. CDR3 nucleotide sequence: TGTGCCAGCACCTCGGACAGTCAAAACGCTGAAGCTTTCTTT. It yields the protein CASTSDSQNAEAFF.

This clonotype was counted at least ten times. This chain uses TRBV9 with TRBJ2-2, with D possibly TRBD2 on 8 matching bases. V was clipped by 4 bases and J by 4 bases, with 17 bases between them. Germline assignment: CDR1 SGDLS and CDR2 YYNGEE. The CDR3 loop spans 16 amino acids. This CDR3 is CASSTTGGTATGELFF. CDR3 coding DNA: TGTGCCAGCAGCACCACGGGGGGGACAGCCACCGGGGAGCTGTTTTTT. The whole variable domain, filled in from reference TRBV9 and TRBJ2-2, reads DSGVTQTPKHLITATGQRVTLRCSPRSGDLSVYWYQQSLDQGLQFLIQYYNGEERAKGNILERFSAQQFPDLHSELNLSSLELGDSALYFCASSTTGGTATGELFFGEGSRLTVL.

This clonotype turned up a few times. The CDR3 bases are TGTGCCAGTAGTATTAAGGACGGGATAGCCAAAAACATTCAGTACTTC. This codes for CASSIKDGIAKNIQYF. The chain uses TRBV19 and TRBJ2-4, with D perhaps matching TRBD2 (5 bases). Germline V gene lookup returns CDR1 LNHDA and CDR2 SQIVND (reference sequence). Trimming took off 3 bases at V and 0 bases at J, with 12 bases between the two ends. The CDR3 is made up of 16 amino acids.